The 22 T cell receptor beta chains presented below share a single source sample, sequenced in a study of PD-L1 blockade in urothelial cancer. Sequencing used immunoSEQ multiplex PCR; TCRdb keeps in-frame clones, though not all of them. Altogether tens of thousands of clones are present, roughly 84% being singletons, with the ten largest covering around a tenth. Time point here: pretreatment peripheral blood. The sample was PBMCs, taken around atezolizumab (anti-PD-L1) treatment. Receptors were obtained from a woman aged 70-85 years with urothelial cancer.

The V gene is TRBV30, the J gene TRBJ2-2, with 10 bases identical to TRBD2. Trimming removed 0 bases from V and 1 base from J; junction bases left unmatched: 5. This CDR3 has 17 amino acids. Germline V gene data show CDR1 as GTSNPN and CDR2 as SVGIG (reference sequence). The CDR3 spells CAWSVPGLALNTGELFF. The CDR3 bases are TGTGCCTGGAGTGTACCGGGACTAGCGCTGAACACCGGGGAGCTGTTTTTT. Looking up the rest from reference TRBV30 and TRBJ2-2 gives the full variable domain: SQTIHQWPATLVQPVGSPLSLECTVEGTSNPNLYWYRQAAGRGLQLLFYSVGIGQISSEVPQNLSASRPQDRQFILSSKKLLLSDSGFYLCAWSVPGLALNTGELFFGEGSRLTVL.

J is TRBJ2-3 and V is TRBV4-3; the match to TRBD2 covers 9 bases. J lost 1 base, V lost 1 base, and 3 bases had no gene match. This CDR3 is built from 16 residues. Germline V gene data show CDR1 as LGHNA and CDR2 as YSLEER. For the CDR3, the DNA is TGCGCCAGCAGCCAAGCTGGCGGGGGGGGCACAGATACGCAGTATTTT. Encoded protein: CASSQAGGGGTDTQYF.

The chain has TRBV23-1 and TRBJ1-5, with unresolved D. TRBV23-1 has ORF status, its function being uncertain. This CDR3 spans 13 amino acids. V shed 4 bases and J shed 5 bases, with 9 bases lying between them. The CDR3 here is CASSRSTDQPQHF. CDR3 sequence (DNA): TGCGCCAGCAGTCGAAGTACGGATCAGCCCCAGCATTTT.

This clone was detected only once. The chain uses TRBV28 and TRBJ2-7; 11 positions match TRBD2. CDR3 size: 15 residues. Per germline, CDR1 MDHEN and CDR2 SYDVKM. Trimming cost V 3 bases and J 5 bases; bases outside gene matches: 6. The CDR3 sequence is CASSFRLAGRNEQYF. The CDR3 coding sequence is TGTGCCAGCAGTTTCAGACTAGCGGGACGGAACGAGCAGTACTTC.

This clone was counted only a few times. This chain uses TRBV10-1 with TRBJ1-3; D remains ambiguous. The CDR3 extends over 13 amino acids. V was cut by 2 bases and J by 3 bases, with 5 bases left in between. Germline V gene sequence: CDR1 WNHNN, CDR2 SYGVQD (reference sequence). CDR3 coding DNA: TGCGCCAGCAGTGAGAACAGTGGAAACACCATATATTTT. Translation gives CASSENSGNTIYF.

The chain links TRBV5-6 to TRBJ2-3, with 9 bases identical to TRBD2. This CDR3 is built from 14 residues. The germline V gene has CDR1 SGHDT and CDR2 YYEEEE. The V segment lost 3 bases and the J segment 6 bases; nucleotides outside the gene matches: 5. The CDR3 nucleotides are TGTGCCAGCAGCTCCTTAGCGGGAGAGGATACGCAGTATTTT. Amino acid sequence: CASSSLAGEDTQYF.

V and J are TRBV5-6 and TRBJ2-7; D perhaps matches TRBD1 (6 bases). Trimming pared 4 bases from V and 4 bases from J, leaving 12 bases between. This CDR3 has 13 residues. The V gene's germline CDR1 is SGHDT and CDR2 YYEEEE. This CDR3 reads CASSAGTHYEQYF. In DNA form, the CDR3 reads TGTGCCAGCAGCGCCGGGACACATTACGAGCAGTACTTC.

The chain has TRBV5-1 and TRBJ2-1, with a tentative D call TRBD1 (7 bases). Trimming cost V 0 bases and J 7 bases, with 14 bases left between them. This CDR3 spans 15 amino acids. Looked up from germline, CDR1 is SGHRS and CDR2 is YFSETQ. DNA of the CDR3: TGCGCCAGCAGCTTGGGGCTGACAGGGAGGAATGAGCAGTTCTTC. This gives the protein CASSLGLTGRNEQFF.

The J gene is TRBJ1-5, the V gene TRBV5-1; 8 positions match TRBD1. CDR1 SGHRS and CDR2 YFSETQ come from the germline V gene. V shed 4 bases and J 3 bases; nucleotides not matched to a gene: 9. CDR3 length: 16 residues. The CDR3 DNA sequence: TGCGCCAGCAGCCCCGGGACAGGTTACCTCAATCAGCCCCAGCATTTT. Its translation is CASSPGTGYLNQPQHF.

The rearrangement links TRBV5-1 to TRBJ2-3; the match to TRBD1 covers 7 bases. V gave up 5 bases and J gave up 0 bases; unmatched junction bases: 9. The germline V gene encodes CDR1 SGHRS and CDR2 YFSETQ. The CDR3 is made up of 16 amino acids. The CDR3 is CASRRIPGQSTDTQYF. CDR3 in DNA: TGCGCCAGCAGGCGTATTCCGGGACAGAGCACAGATACGCAGTATTTT.

The chain carries TRBV19 and TRBJ1-2; TRBD1 aligns across 11 bases. This CDR3 contains 14 residues. The V segment lost 3 bases and the J segment 9 bases; nucleotides outside the gene matches: 6. From germline, CDR1 is LNHDA and CDR2 SQIVND (reference sequence). CDR3 DNA sequence: TGTGCCAGTAGTATCCCCGGGACAGGGGGAAGCTACACCTTC. Amino acids: CASSIPGTGGSYTF.

The V call is TRBV5-1, the J call TRBJ2-7, with TRBD1 identical over 10 bases. V was pared by 6 bases and J by 3 bases, with 9 bases of the junction left unmatched. The CDR3 has 15 residues. CDR1 and CDR2 from the germline V gene are SGHRS and YFSETQ. In DNA form, the CDR3 reads TGCGCCAGCAACCCGACAGGGGGCGTAAGCTACGAGCAGTACTTC. It codes for CASNPTGGVSYEQYF.

This chain uses TRBV5-1 with TRBJ2-2; 8 bases line up with TRBD2. Germline CDR1 SGHRS, CDR2 YFSETQ. Trimming took 3 bases from V and 7 from J; bases not matched to a gene: 8. The CDR3 is 15 residues long. The CDR3: CASSSVLAENGELFF. The CDR3 bases are TGCGCCAGCAGCTCCGTACTAGCGGAAAACGGGGAGCTGTTTTTT.

This clone appeared a single time. The J gene is TRBJ2-2, the V gene TRBV18; tentatively, D is TRBD1 (6 bases). There are 16 residues in the CDR3. Germline V lookup: CDR1 KGHSH, CDR2 LQKENI. V was cut by 2 bases and J by 2 bases, with 12 bases left in between. In DNA, the CDR3 is TGTGCCAGCTCACCAGGGACATTCCCTAACACCGGGGAGCTGTTTTTT. Encoded protein: CASSPGTFPNTGELFF.

V usage is TRBV7-9 and J usage is TRBJ2-6, with 11 nucleotides matching TRBD1. Germline values: CDR1 SEHNR, CDR2 FQNEAQ (reference sequence). J gave up 1 base and V 7 bases, and 9 bases lay outside the gene matches. This CDR3 comprises 18 residues. DNA of the CDR3: TGTGCCAGCACCTCGGGACAGGGGGGGCCTTCTGGGGCCAACGTCCTGACTTTC. This translates into CASTSGQGGPSGANVLTF.

V gene TRBV6-1 combines with J gene TRBJ2-7; D is unresolved. From germline, CDR1 is MNHNS and CDR2 SASEGT. With 6 bases removed from V and 3 bases from J, the gap between germline ends came to 3 bases. The CDR3 sequence is 10 residues long. CDR3 DNA sequence: TGTGCCAGCAGCCTCTACGAGCAGTACTTC. Its translation: CASSLYEQYF.

This clone was counted many times. This chain connects TRBV5-1 to TRBJ1-6; D is perhaps TRBD1 (6 bases). The CDR3 extends over 15 amino acids. Germline V gives CDR1 SGHRS, CDR2 YFSETQ. V shed 4 bases and J shed 10 bases, with 18 bases lying between them. The CDR3 nucleotides read TGCGCCAGCAGCCTCCACCCCAGGGGAGAGTCACCCCTCCACTTT. This gives the protein CASSLHPRGESPLHF.

J is TRBJ1-5 and V is TRBV27; D uncertain. V shed 3 bases and J shed 0 bases, with 9 bases lying between them. There are 15 residues in the CDR3. Germline CDR1 is MNHEY and CDR2 is SMNVEV (reference sequence). DNA for the CDR3: TGTGCCAGCAGTTTCAGTGGAGATAGCAATCAGCCCCAGCATTTT. This encodes CASSFSGDSNQPQHF.

The chain uses TRBV9 and TRBJ2-1; a possible D gene is TRBD2 (5 bases). The germline CDR1 and CDR2 sequences are SGDLS and YYNGEE. V was pared by 4 bases and J by 8 bases, with 13 bases between. There are 13 residues in the CDR3. CDR3 loop: CASSSRTFDEQFF. The CDR3, as DNA: TGTGCCAGCAGCTCTAGGACTTTCGATGAGCAGTTCTTC.

The V and J genes are TRBV11-2 and TRBJ1-2, with D possibly matching TRBD1 (6 bases). This CDR3 is built from 12 residues. V lost 4 bases to trimming and J lost 9 bases, with 12 bases between them. Looked up from germline, CDR1 is SGHAT and CDR2 is FQNNGV. The CDR3 region has the DNA TGTGCCAGCAGCTCACAGGGCTGGAGCTACACCTTC. Amino acids: CASSSQGWSYTF.

The chain has TRBV30 and TRBJ2-7; TRBD1 is a possible D gene (5 bases). The CDR3 is 13 amino acids. Per the germline V gene, CDR1 is GTSNPN and CDR2 is SVGIG (reference sequence). V was cut by 3 bases and J by 4 bases, with 13 bases left in between. This chain's CDR3 is CAWRAGRSYEQYF. The CDR3 nucleotides are TGTGCCTGGAGGGCAGGGCGGTCATACGAGCAGTACTTC.

The V gene is TRBV11-2, the J gene TRBJ1-2, with 10 bases lining up with TRBD1. J lost 6 bases, V lost 6 bases, and 10 bases had no gene match. The germline V gene has CDR1 SGHAT and CDR2 FQNNGV. CDR3 length: 15 amino acids. The CDR3 DNA reads as TGTGCCAGCAGACCGACAGGGGGCTTTCAGGATGGCTACACCTTC. It specifies CASRPTGGFQDGYTF. Filled out from reference TRBV11-2 and TRBJ1-2, the complete variable domain reads EAGVAQSPRYKIIEKRQSVAFWCNPISGHATLYWYQQILGQGPKLLIQFQNNGVVDDSQLPKDRFSAERLKGVDSTLKIQPAKLEDSAVYLCASRPTGGFQDGYTFGSGTRLTVV.